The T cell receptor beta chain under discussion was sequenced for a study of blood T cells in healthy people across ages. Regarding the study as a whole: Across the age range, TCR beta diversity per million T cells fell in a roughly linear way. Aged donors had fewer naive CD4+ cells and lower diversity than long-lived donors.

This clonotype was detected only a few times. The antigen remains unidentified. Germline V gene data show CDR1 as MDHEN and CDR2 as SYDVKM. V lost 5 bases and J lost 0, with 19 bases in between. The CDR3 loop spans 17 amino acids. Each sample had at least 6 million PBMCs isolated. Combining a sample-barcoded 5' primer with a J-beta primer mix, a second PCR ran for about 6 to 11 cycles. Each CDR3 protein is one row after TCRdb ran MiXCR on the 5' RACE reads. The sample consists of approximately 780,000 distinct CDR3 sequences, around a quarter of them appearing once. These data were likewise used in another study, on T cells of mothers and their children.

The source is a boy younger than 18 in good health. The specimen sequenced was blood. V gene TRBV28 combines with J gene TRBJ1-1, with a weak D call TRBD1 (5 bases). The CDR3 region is CASSASGGADLNTEAFF. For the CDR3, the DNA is TGTGCCAGCAGTGCCTCGGGGGGAGCCGATTTGAACACTGAAGCTTTCTTT.